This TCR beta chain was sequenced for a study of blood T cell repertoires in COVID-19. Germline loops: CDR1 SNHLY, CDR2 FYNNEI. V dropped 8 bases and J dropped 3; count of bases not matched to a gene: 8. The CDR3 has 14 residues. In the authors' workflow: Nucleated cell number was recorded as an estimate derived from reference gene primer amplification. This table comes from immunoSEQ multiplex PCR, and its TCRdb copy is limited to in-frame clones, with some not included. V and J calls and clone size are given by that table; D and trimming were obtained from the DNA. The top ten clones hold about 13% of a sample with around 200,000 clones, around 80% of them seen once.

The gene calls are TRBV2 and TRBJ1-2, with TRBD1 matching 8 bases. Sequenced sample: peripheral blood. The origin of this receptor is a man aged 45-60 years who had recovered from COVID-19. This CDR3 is CASQLTGEDYGYTF. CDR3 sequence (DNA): TGTGCCAGCCAACTGACAGGGGAGGACTATGGCTACACCTTC.